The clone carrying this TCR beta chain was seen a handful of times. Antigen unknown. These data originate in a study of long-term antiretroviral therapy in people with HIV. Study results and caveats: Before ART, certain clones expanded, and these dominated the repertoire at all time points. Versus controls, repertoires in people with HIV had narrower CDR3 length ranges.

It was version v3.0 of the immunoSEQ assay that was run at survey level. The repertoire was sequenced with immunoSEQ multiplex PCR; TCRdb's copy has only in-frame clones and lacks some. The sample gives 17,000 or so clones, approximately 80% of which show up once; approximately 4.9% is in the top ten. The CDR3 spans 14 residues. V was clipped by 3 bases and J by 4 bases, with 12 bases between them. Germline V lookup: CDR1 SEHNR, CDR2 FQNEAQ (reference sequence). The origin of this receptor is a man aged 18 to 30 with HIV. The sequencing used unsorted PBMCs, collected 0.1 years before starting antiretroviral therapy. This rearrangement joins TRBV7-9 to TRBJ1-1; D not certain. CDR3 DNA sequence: TGTGCCAGCAGCTTCGGTCTTACTGGCACTGAAGCTTTCTTT. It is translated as CASSFGLTGTEAFF.